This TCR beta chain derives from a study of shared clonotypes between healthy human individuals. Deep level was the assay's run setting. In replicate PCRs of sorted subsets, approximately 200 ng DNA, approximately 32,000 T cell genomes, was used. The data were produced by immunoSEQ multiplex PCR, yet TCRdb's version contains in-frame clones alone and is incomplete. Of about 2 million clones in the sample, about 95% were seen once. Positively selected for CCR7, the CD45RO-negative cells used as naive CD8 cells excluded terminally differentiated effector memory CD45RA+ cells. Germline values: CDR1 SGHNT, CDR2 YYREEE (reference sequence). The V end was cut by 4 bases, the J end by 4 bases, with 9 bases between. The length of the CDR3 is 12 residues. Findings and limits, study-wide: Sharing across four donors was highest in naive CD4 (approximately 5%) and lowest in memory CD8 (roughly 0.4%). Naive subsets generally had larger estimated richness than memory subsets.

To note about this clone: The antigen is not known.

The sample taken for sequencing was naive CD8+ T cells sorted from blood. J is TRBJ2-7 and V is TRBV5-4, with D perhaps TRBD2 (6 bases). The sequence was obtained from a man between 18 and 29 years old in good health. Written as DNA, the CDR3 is TGTGCCAGCAGCACCGGGAGTTACGAGCAGTACTTC. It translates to CASSTGSYEQYF.